This entry describes one T cell receptor (beta chain). Its specificity is not known. Sequencing used immunoSEQ multiplex PCR; TCRdb keeps in-frame clones, though not all of them. The sample lists fewer than 60,000 clones, around 94% occurring once. The source of the sample is a study of cytomegalovirus exposure and HLA in healthy donors. Findings and caveats of the study: Among TCR beta chains, those listed as cytomegalovirus-associated numbered 164. One later analysis, an examination of the 120 validation repertoires, found that first-cohort TCR clusters tended to co-occur in them.

The CDR3 totals 13 residues. Germline lookup yields CDR1 SNHLY and CDR2 FYNNEI. V shed 5 bases and J 7 bases; nucleotides not matched to a gene: 6. The chain uses TRBV2 and TRBJ2-7, with 9 bases aligning to TRBD1. Sequencing was carried out using PBMCs. The sequence came from a woman under 30 in good health and CMV-seropositive. The CDR3: CASSQDRGREQYF. The CDR3 nucleotides are TGTGCCAGCAGTCAGGACAGGGGACGGGAGCAGTACTTC. The full variable domain, its missing parts supplied by reference TRBV2 and TRBJ2-7, is EPEVTQTPSHQVTQMGQEVILRCVPISNHLYFYWYRQILGQKVEFLVSFYNNEISEKSEIFDDQFSVERPDGSNFTLKIRSTKLEDSAMYFCASSQDRGREQYFGPGTRLTVT.